What follows are 29 T cell receptor beta chains derived from one specimen sequenced in a study of blood T cell repertoires in COVID-19. Produced via immunoSEQ multiplex PCR; TCRdb's table is partial and in-frame only. The sample has around 140,000 clones; approximately 80% are singletons. Specimen: peripheral blood. The receptors come from a man in his sixties with active or convalescent COVID-19.

This chain joins TRBV2 and TRBJ2-3; D not certain. V lost 7 bases, J lost 10 bases, and 12 bases lay in between. Looked up from germline, CDR1 is SNHLY and CDR2 is FYNNEI. The CDR3 runs to 11 residues. CDR3 residues: CASTRNGAQYF. The DNA of the CDR3 is TGTGCCAGCACTAGAAACGGCGCGCAGTATTTT.

This chain connects TRBV6-1 to TRBJ2-3; TRBD2 might be the D (5 bases). This CDR3 comprises 12 residues. Trimming took 5 bases from V and 6 from J, leaving 9 bases between them. CDR1 is MNHNS, CDR2 SASEGT, per germline. The CDR3 loop reads CASSTEGDTQYF. CDR3 DNA: TGTGCCAGCAGTACCGAGGGCGATACGCAGTATTTT.

This clone was detected only once. This sequence joins TRBV6-2 or TRBV6-3 and TRBJ2-1; a weak D match, TRBD2 (6 bases). V was cut by 0 bases and J by 7 bases, with 16 bases left in between. The CDR3 is 16 residues long. Germline-derived CDR1 and CDR2 are MNHEY and SVGEGT. CDR3 bases: TGTGCCAGCAGTTACTCTACCCGGGAGTGGGGTAATGAGCAGTTCTTC. This encodes CASSYSTREWGNEQFF.

The J gene is TRBJ2-3, the V gene TRBV29-1; 7 nucleotides agree with TRBD2. The V segment lost 6 bases and the J segment 0 bases; nucleotides outside the gene matches: 9. The CDR3 loop spans 15 amino acids. Germline CDR1 reads SQVTM; CDR2 reads ANQGSEA. The CDR3 region has the DNA TGCAGCGTAGGACCTGGGCGGGGGAGCACAGATACGCAGTATTTT. It is translated as CSVGPGRGSTDTQYF.

Remarks on this clone: As the CDR3 is not closed by the conserved phenylalanine or tryptophan, this likely results from a read error. The limits of the CDR3 on the DNA are not certain, so only TCRdb's listed CDR3 is given. The chain couples TRBV6-5 to TRBJ1-1. Germline CDR1 and CDR2: MNHEY and SVGAGI. Both ends counted, the CDR3 spans 10 residues. The CDR3 protein is CASSYSTEEI.

V gene TRBV12-3 or TRBV12-4 combines with J gene TRBJ2-3; no reliable D call. The CDR3 contains 13 residues. V was clipped by 8 bases and J by 4 bases, with 13 bases between them. The CDR3 spells CASQRRYPDTQYF. CDR3 sequence (DNA): TGTGCCAGCCAGAGGCGTTACCCAGATACGCAGTATTTT.

The chain uses TRBV29-1 and TRBJ2-3; TRBD2 matches at 10 bases. Germline V gene lookup returns CDR1 SQVTM and CDR2 ANQGSEA. CDR3 length equals 16 residues. Trimming removed 4 bases from V and 0 bases from J; junction bases left unmatched: 7. The CDR3 DNA reads TGCAGCGTTGGCCTAGCGGGGGTCAAGAGCACAGATACGCAGTATTTT. Its protein is CSVGLAGVKSTDTQYF.

This rearrangement joins TRBV2 to TRBJ2-2, with D unresolved. In germline, CDR1 is SNHLY, CDR2 FYNNEI. Trimming removed 4 bases at V and 0 bases at J, with 9 bases between. The CDR3 runs to 15 residues. DNA for the CDR3: TGTGCCAGCAGTGTTCAGGATTCGAACACCGGGGAGCTGTTTTTT. Amino acid sequence: CASSVQDSNTGELFF. Based on the CDR3 plus reference TRBV2 and TRBJ2-2, the full variable domain is EPEVTQTPSHQVTQMGQEVILRCVPISNHLYFYWYRQILGQKVEFLVSFYNNEISEKSEIFDDQFSVERPDGSNFTLKIRSTKLEDSAMYFCASSVQDSNTGELFFGEGSRLTVL.

V usage is TRBV27 and J usage is TRBJ1-2; 9 nucleotides line up with TRBD1. The germline gives CDR1 MNHEY, CDR2 SMNVEV (reference sequence). This CDR3 contains 15 residues. V dropped 5 bases and J dropped 4; count of bases not matched to a gene: 8. The CDR3 reads CASSRDRENIYGYTF. CDR3 nucleotide sequence: TGTGCCAGCAGTAGGGACAGGGAAAATATCTATGGCTACACCTTC.

The rearrangement joins TRBV11-3 to TRBJ1-3; D is unclear. The germline gives CDR1 SGHNT, CDR2 YENEEA. CDR3 length equals 19 residues. V was cut by 5 bases and J by 0 bases, with 23 bases left in between. CDR3 sequence (DNA): TGTGCCAGCAGCACCCGATTTGGTGCGGGAAACCCCTCTGGAAACACCATATATTTT. Translated, it gives CASSTRFGAGNPSGNTIYF.

V gene TRBV6-5 combines with J gene TRBJ1-1; D call uncertain. The CDR3 consists of 13 residues. Germline values: CDR1 MNHEY, CDR2 SVGAGI. Trimming left V 6 bases short and J 4 bases short, with 12 bases between. CDR3 region: CASRVSRGTEAFF. The CDR3 nucleotides are TGTGCCAGCAGAGTCTCCCGGGGCACTGAAGCTTTCTTT.

This clone was seen only a few times. This chain links TRBV7-9 with TRBJ1-1; 8 bases line up with TRBD1. The CDR3 sequence is 15 residues long. Germline-derived CDR1 and CDR2 are SEHNR and FQNEAQ (reference sequence). Trimming at V came to 5 bases and at J to 5 bases, leaving 10 bases not matched to a gene. The CDR3: CASSRDRNSGTEAFF. Written as DNA, the CDR3 is TGTGCCAGCAGCCGGGACAGGAACAGCGGGACTGAAGCTTTCTTT. The whole variable domain, remainder taken from reference TRBV7-9 and TRBJ1-1, is DTGVSQNPRHKITKRGQNVTFRCDPISEHNRLYWYRQTLGQGPEFLTYFQNEAQLEKSRLLSDRFSAERPKGSFSTLEIQRTEQGDSAMYLCASSRDRNSGTEAFFGQGTRLTVV.

The chain recombines TRBV5-1 with TRBJ2-2; TRBD2 agrees at 9 bases. With V trimmed by 2 bases and J by 2 bases, 7 bases remained unmatched. CDR3 length: 17 residues. The germline V gene has CDR1 SGHRS and CDR2 YFSETQ. CDR3 sequence: CASSLLPTSGNTGELFF. CDR3 in DNA: TGCGCCAGCAGCTTACTTCCGACTAGCGGAAACACCGGGGAGCTGTTTTTT. Using reference TRBV5-1 and TRBJ2-2 for the parts outside the CDR3, the full variable domain is KAGVTQTPRYLIKTRGQQVTLSCSPISGHRSVSWYQQTPGQGLQFLFEYFSETQRNKGNFPGRFSGRQFSNSRSEMNVSTLELGDSALYLCASSLLPTSGNTGELFFGEGSRLTVL.

This chain uses TRBV9 with TRBJ1-6, with 7 bases fitting TRBD1. V was clipped by 4 bases and J by 7 bases; unmatched bases: 17. Germline values: CDR1 SGDLS, CDR2 YYNGEE. The CDR3 extends over 18 amino acids. CDR3 loop: CASSLNTGGTGANSPLHF. The CDR3, as DNA: TGTGCCAGCAGCCTTAATACCGGAGGCACAGGGGCGAATTCACCCCTCCACTTT.

The CDR3 spells CASRLAIHSGNTIYF. Written as DNA, the CDR3 is TGTGCCAGTAGGCTGGCAATTCACTCTGGAAACACCATATATTTT. This chain uses TRBV19 with TRBJ1-3; D remains unclear. Looked up from germline, CDR1 is LNHDA and CDR2 is SQIVND (reference sequence). The CDR3 runs 15 residues. Trimming pared 6 bases from V and 0 bases from J, leaving 12 bases between.

The V call is TRBV18, the J call TRBJ1-5, with D perhaps TRBD1 (5 bases). The CDR3 contains 15 residues. The V end lost 4 bases, the J end lost 0 bases, and 10 bases lay between the germline ends. Germline V gene data show CDR1 as KGHSH and CDR2 as LQKENI. The CDR3 bases are TGTGCCAGCTCACTCAGACAGTATAGCAATCAGCCCCAGCATTTT. It is translated as CASSLRQYSNQPQHF.

The chain recombines TRBV2 with TRBJ2-2; TRBD1 aligns across 8 bases. CDR3 length: 16 amino acids. Germline CDR1 reads SNHLY; CDR2 reads FYNNEI. V dropped 4 bases and J dropped 6; count of bases not matched to a gene: 10. The DNA of the CDR3 is TGTGCCAGCAGTGCCCTGGATGCAGGGGGCCCCGGGGAGCTGTTTTTT. As protein: CASSALDAGGPGELFF.

V usage is TRBV9 and J usage is TRBJ2-2, with 9 bases aligning to TRBD1. Germline V gene lookup returns CDR1 SGDLS and CDR2 YYNGEE. CDR3 length: 15 residues. V trimming: 4 bases; J trimming: 2 bases; junction bases outside the gene matches: 3. CDR3 loop: CASSPDRGNTGELFF. The CDR3 DNA sequence: TGTGCCAGCAGCCCGGACAGGGGTAACACCGGGGAGCTGTTTTTT.

The CDR3 here is CASSPTQGSLDGYTF. The CDR3 DNA is TGTGCCAGCAGCCCAACACAGGGATCCCTCGATGGCTACACCTTC. This rearrangement joins TRBV3-1 (or the pseudogene TRBV3-2) to TRBJ1-2, with a tentative D call TRBD1 (6 bases). V dropped 4 bases and J dropped 6 bases, with 18 bases sitting between them. Germline V gene data show CDR1 as LGHDT and CDR2 as YNNKEL (reference sequence). CDR3 size: 15 residues.

The chain links TRBV27 to TRBJ2-5; TRBD1 might be the D (5 bases). With 4 bases removed from V and 5 bases from J, the gap between germline ends came to 11 bases. The CDR3 loop spans 13 amino acids. Germline assignment: CDR1 MNHEY and CDR2 SMNVEV (reference sequence). The CDR3 here is CASSSGLGETQYF. CDR3 nucleotides: TGTGCCAGCAGTTCAGGGTTGGGGGAGACCCAGTACTTC.

This clone has just one count. The gene calls are TRBV19 and TRBJ2-3, with D possibly matching TRBD1 (6 bases). Trimming stripped 4 bases from V and 6 bases from J, with 14 bases between. Germline CDR1 reads LNHDA; CDR2 reads SQIVND (reference sequence). The length of the CDR3 is 14 residues. In nucleotides, the CDR3 is TGTGCCAGTAGTACAACAGGGAATAGGGATACGCAGTATTTT. Translating gives CASSTTGNRDTQYF.

The chain links TRBV6-2 or TRBV6-3 to TRBJ1-5; 8 bases are shared with TRBD1. The germline gives CDR1 MNHEY, CDR2 SVGEGT. The V and J ends lost 2 bases and 2 bases, in that order; junction bases with no gene match: 5. The CDR3 consists of 16 residues. CDR3 in amino acids: CASSYDRGVRNQPQHF. DNA of the CDR3: TGTGCCAGCAGTTACGACAGGGGAGTTCGCAATCAGCCCCAGCATTTT.

The V gene is TRBV9, the J gene TRBJ2-5, with TRBD2 as a possible D gene (6 bases). CDR3 length equals 13 residues. Germline V lookup: CDR1 SGDLS, CDR2 YYNGEE. V was clipped by 1 base and J by 2 bases, with 6 bases between them. The CDR3 DNA reads TGTGCCAGCAGCGTACTAGCGCAAGAGACCCAGTACTTC. Its protein product is CASSVLAQETQYF.

This clone was seen once. The rearrangement links TRBV10-2 to TRBJ1-2; D is unresolved. There are 12 residues in the CDR3. CDR1 is WSHSY and CDR2 is SAAADI in the germline V gene. V lost 10 bases and J 5 bases, leaving 14 bases between the germline ends. In nucleotides, the CDR3 is TGCGCCACCCTCCTTCGGGGATATGGCTACACCTTC. Translation gives CATLLRGYGYTF.

J is TRBJ2-1 and V is TRBV11-3; D is possibly TRBD1 (6 bases). The CDR3 is 16 residues long. V dropped 3 bases and J dropped 2 bases, with 14 bases sitting between them. Germline V gene lookup returns CDR1 SGHNT and CDR2 YENEEA. The CDR3 nucleotides read TGTGCCAGCAGCTTCCCCTCCGGGACACCCTACAATGAGCAGTTCTTC. It yields the protein CASSFPSGTPYNEQFF.

J is TRBJ2-7 and V is TRBV7-2; no clear D. The CDR3 extends over 14 amino acids. Germline V gene data show CDR1 as SGHTA and CDR2 as FQGNSA. V lost 5 bases to trimming and J lost 3 bases, with 14 bases between them. CDR3 bases: TGTGCCAGCAGCACTTACCAAACGCGCTACGAGCAGTACTTC. Encoded protein: CASSTYQTRYEQYF.

This clone appeared a few times. The V call is TRBV4-3, the J call TRBJ1-5, with 9 positions matching TRBD1. From germline, CDR1 is LGHNA and CDR2 YSLEER. The CDR3 is made up of 15 amino acids. V lost 4 bases, J lost 5 bases, and 6 bases stayed unmatched. The CDR3 region has the DNA TGCGCCAGCAGCCGAGACAGACAGGGGGATCAGCCCCAGCATTTT. Translated, it gives CASSRDRQGDQPQHF.

The chain couples TRBV30 to TRBJ1-4, with D possibly being TRBD1 (6 bases). Germline CDR1 and CDR2: GTSNPN and SVGIG (reference sequence). The CDR3 totals 13 residues. Trimming left V 1 base short and J 7 bases short, with 10 bases between. For the CDR3, the DNA is TGTGCCTGGAGTGAACAGGGCGTTGAAAAACTGTTTTTT. Its translation is CAWSEQGVEKLFF.

The chain couples TRBV19 to TRBJ1-2, with D possibly being TRBD1 (6 bases). Germline V gene lookup returns CDR1 LNHDA and CDR2 SQIVND (reference sequence). CDR3 length equals 14 residues. V was cut by 7 bases and J by 1 base, with 13 bases left in between. The CDR3 DNA follows: TGTGCCAGTACCCTGGACAGAATTAACTATGGCTACACCTTC. Residues: CASTLDRINYGYTF.